This T cell receptor (beta chain) came from a study of shared clonotypes between healthy human individuals. The overall study: Researchers drew samples from a couple of women and a few men aged 18 to 49.

The unsorted PBMC sample used ten immunoSEQ deep assay plates. Measured with immunoSEQ multiplex PCR; TCRdb has only the in-frame clones, and not every one. Of 400,000 to 550,000 clones listed, 65% to 80% are singletons. This CDR3 is built from 18 residues. Trimming shortened V by 2 bases and J by 4 bases, and 24 bases separated the two germline ends. Germline lookup yields CDR1 SGDLS and CDR2 YYNGEE. Donors included only healthy HIV-negative adults lacking recent acute infections or vaccinations. Sequenced input: PBMCs. The genes are TRBV9 and TRBJ1-2; a possible D gene is TRBD1 (6 bases). The sequence derives from a woman in her forties in good health. Some clones in this sample may be carry-over from other donors' samples. CDR3 nucleotide sequence: TGTGCCAGCAGCGTGAGGGACACCGCCGTTTCTACGGGCTATGGCTACACCTTC. It codes for CASSVRDTAVSTGYGYTF.